The 28 T cell receptor beta chains presented below share a single source sample, sequenced in a study of CD4 and CD8 cells across lung adenocarcinoma regions. TCRdb used MiXCR to reprocess the PCR reads, holding one entry per CDR3 protein. This table has about 12,000 distinct CDR3 sequences, under 55% appearing once. Sequencing was performed on CD8+ T cells from the margin of a lung tumor. The receptors were gathered from a female donor with lung adenocarcinoma. The CD4 and CD8 labels of this study may be unreliable.

Comments on this clonotype: Germline is not matched at one junction end, which may reflect a read error. The chain uses TRBV28 and TRBJ2-2; TRBD1 might be the D (5 bases). This CDR3 contains 14 residues. The germline gives CDR1 MDHEN, CDR2 SYDVKM. Written as DNA, the CDR3 is TGTGCCAGCGCGGACACTGTGAGCACAGGTGAGCTGTATTTT. Translated, it gives CASADTVSTGELYF.

This clonotype was recorded a few times. The chain joins TRBV6-1 to TRBJ2-1; tentative D call: TRBD1 (6 bases). The J call is uncertain, as TRBJ2-7 better fits the DNA end. CDR1 and CDR2 (germline): MNHNS, SASEGT. This CDR3 has 14 residues. The chain's CDR3 is CASSWGREEIEQYF. DNA of the CDR3: TGTGCCAGCAGCTGGGGGCGTGAGGAAATCGAGCAGTACTTC.

The sample holds a few counts of this clonotype. A much more abundant neighbour one base away suggests this may be a read error. CDR3 loop: CASRKGTGARETQFF. In nucleotides, the CDR3 is TGTGCCAGCAGAAAGGGGACAGGGGCACGCGAGACCCAGTTCTTC. The gene calls are TRBV12-3 or TRBV12-4 and TRBJ2-5; 10 bases fit TRBD1. The J call is uncertain, as TRBJ2-1 better fits the DNA end. The CDR3 spans 15 residues.

This clonotype occurred a few times. The chain is built from TRBV27 and TRBJ1-1; D not resolved. CDR3 length: 13 amino acids. CDR1 is MNHEY, CDR2 SMNVEV, per germline (reference sequence). V lost 3 bases, J lost 3 bases, and 8 bases lay in between. This CDR3 is CASSLQEYTEAFF. In DNA, the CDR3 is TGTGCCAGCAGTTTGCAGGAGTACACTGAAGCTTTCTTT.

The rearrangement joins TRBV10-3 to TRBJ2-3; D not certain. V lost 4 bases and J 10 bases, leaving 15 bases between the germline ends. This CDR3 is built from 13 residues. In germline, CDR1 is ENHRY, CDR2 SYGVKD. This chain's CDR3 is CAISAESNDAQYF. In nucleotides, the CDR3 is TGTGCCATCAGTGCTGAGAGCAACGATGCGCAGTATTTT.

The V gene is TRBV7-3, the J gene TRBJ2-1; D gene uncertain. This CDR3 comprises 15 residues. Between the trimmed V and J ends, which lost 2 bases and 0 bases, there was a span of 8 bases. Germline assignment: CDR1 SGHTA and CDR2 FQGTGA. The CDR3 loop reads CASSLGPSSYNEQFF. The CDR3 bases are TGTGCCAGCAGCTTAGGCCCTTCCTCCTACAATGAGCAGTTCTTC. Complete variable domain (other parts from reference TRBV7-3 and TRBJ2-1): GAGVSQTPSNKVTEKGKYVELRCDPISGHTALYWYRQSLGQGPEFLIYFQGTGAADDSGLPNDRFFAVRPEGSVSTLKIQRTERGDSAVYLCASSLGPSSYNEQFFGPGTRLTVL.

The chain has TRBV6-1 and TRBJ2-4, with 7 bases matching TRBD2. V lost 5 bases and J lost 10; bases outside the gene matches: 14. Germline V gene lookup returns CDR1 MNHNS and CDR2 SASEGT. The CDR3 has 15 amino acids. DNA of the CDR3: TGTGCCAGCAGTAGCGTAGCGGGTGGCACAGATATTCAGTACTTC. Translated, it gives CASSSVAGGTDIQYF.

This clonotype appeared many times. The gene calls are TRBV6-1 and TRBJ2-1; 9 nucleotides match TRBD2. TRBJ2-7 matches the DNA end more closely, so the J call is doubtful. This CDR3 is built from 15 residues. Germline loops: CDR1 MNHNS, CDR2 SASEGT. In nucleotides, the CDR3 is TGTGCCAGCAGGACAATGACTAGCGGCTCCTACGAGCAGTACTTC. Amino acid sequence: CASRTMTSGSYEQYF.

This clonotype has a handful of counts. One junction end does not reproduce the germline sequence, and a read error may be involved. The chain combines TRBV6-5 with TRBJ2-2; 11 bases map to TRBD2. Germline V lookup: CDR1 MNHEY, CDR2 SVGAGI. The length of the CDR3 is 15 residues. The DNA for the CDR3 is TGTGCCAGCAGATTCTCCGGGACTAGCGGCGGGGAGCTGTTTTTC. Residues: CASRFSGTSGGELFF.

The table lists this clonotype with a few counts. This chain connects TRBV7-2 to TRBJ2-1, with unresolved D. The CDR3 contains 12 residues. The V end was cut by 2 bases, the J end by 13 bases, with 12 bases between. Germline CDR1 and CDR2: SGHTA and FQGNSA. CDR3 DNA sequence: TGTGCCAGCAGCTTATTTGTGGAGACCCAGTTCTTC. It specifies CASSLFVETQFF.

V usage is TRBV10-2 and J usage is TRBJ2-1, with 9 bases lining up with TRBD1. Matching the DNA end better, TRBJ2-7 makes the J call doubtful. This CDR3 has 14 amino acids. The germline gives CDR1 WSHSY, CDR2 SAAADI. The CDR3 reads CATRTGALSDEQYF. CDR3 sequence (DNA): TGCGCCACACGGACAGGGGCCTTATCCGACGAGCAGTACTTC.

This clonotype came up many times. This chain joins TRBV27 and TRBJ2-1; D possibly corresponds to TRBD2 (6 bases). CDR3 length: 15 residues. Germline loops: CDR1 MNHEY, CDR2 SMNVEV (reference sequence). The germline V and J ends were trimmed by 6 bases and 3 bases, with 15 bases remaining between them. The CDR3 reads CASSPPGLLYNEQFF. Written as DNA, the CDR3 is TGTGCCAGCAGCCCGCCGGGACTTCTCTACAATGAGCAGTTCTTC.

The V gene is TRBV4-1, the J gene TRBJ2-2, with a possible D match to TRBD2 (6 bases). Trimming stripped 0 bases from V and 0 bases from J, with 8 bases between. This CDR3 is 16 amino acids long. Germline lookup yields CDR1 MGHRA and CDR2 YSYEKL. The DNA of the CDR3 is TGCGCCAGCAGCCAAGAACCGGGAGCGAACACCGGGGAGCTGTTTTTT. Its protein product is CASSQEPGANTGELFF.

The chain is built from TRBV6-5 and TRBJ2-3; 9 positions agree with TRBD1. This CDR3 comprises 19 residues. Trimming took 2 bases from V and 12 from J; bases not matched to a gene: 24. CDR1 is MNHEY and CDR2 is SVGAGI in the germline V gene. As DNA, the CDR3 is TGTGCCAGCAGTTACCTACCGCCGGGACAGGGAAGGGTCCAAGAGACCCAGTATTTT. This encodes CASSYLPPGQGRVQETQYF.

This clonotype came up many times. V is TRBV6-5 and J is TRBJ2-1; 9 nucleotides align to TRBD2. The trim removed 2 bases at V and 4 bases at J, leaving 9 bases unmatched. The germline V gene has CDR1 MNHEY and CDR2 SVGAGI. There are 17 residues in the CDR3. CDR3 sequence (DNA): TGTGCCAGCAGTTACCGGCATCGGCTAGCGGGGTACAATGAGCAGTTCTTC. Translation: CASSYRHRLAGYNEQFF.

By share, this clonotype ranks as large. The genes are TRBV6-1 and TRBJ2-3; the D call may be TRBD1 or TRBD2 (6 bases each). The CDR3 is 14 amino acids. CDR1 and CDR2 (germline): MNHNS, SASEGT. V lost 8 bases to trimming and J lost 3 bases, with 15 bases between them. The CDR3 protein is CASRWRGGTDTQYF. The CDR3 DNA sequence: TGTGCCAGCCGATGGAGAGGGGGGACAGATACGCAGTATTTT.

The chain employs TRBV6-1 and TRBJ2-5; TRBD2 agrees at 7 bases. The DNA end is a closer match to TRBJ2-1, so the J assignment may be wrong. Germline-derived CDR1 and CDR2 are MNHNS and SASEGT. The CDR3 loop spans 16 amino acids. Here the CDR3 reads CASTHGFAGDGGGQFF. The CDR3 DNA reads TGTGCCAGCACCCATGGGTTTGCGGGAGACGGCGGAGGGCAGTTCTTC.

This clonotype was counted only a few times. This chain connects TRBV12-3 or TRBV12-4 to TRBJ2-1; no definite D call. The end of the DNA fits TRBJ2-7 better, so the J call may be wrong. This CDR3 is built from 13 residues. Written as DNA, the CDR3 is TGTGCCAGCAGTTTTTCGGGTTCTTTCGAGCAGTACTTC. As protein: CASSFSGSFEQYF.

With regard to this clonotype: At one end, the junction sequence differs from germline, possibly due to a read error. The chain carries TRBV6-1 and TRBJ2-3; 7 nucleotides match TRBD1. From germline, CDR1 is MNHNS and CDR2 SASEGT. The CDR3 runs 15 residues. The CDR3 DNA is TGTGCCAGCACTATGAACAGGGGTCACCCAGATACCCAGTATTTT. It is translated as CASTMNRGHPDTQYF.

By share, this clonotype counts as medium-sized. This chain joins TRBV6-1 and TRBJ2-1, with D possibly being TRBD2 (5 bases). The J call may be in error: the DNA end matches TRBJ2-5 better. CDR3 size: 12 residues. Germline loops: CDR1 MNHNS, CDR2 SASEGT. CDR3 DNA: TGTGCCAGCAGGTCACGAGGGGAGACCCAGTACTTC. Protein product: CASRSRGETQYF.

The chain joins TRBV6-1 to TRBJ2-2; D is undetermined. The CDR3 totals 11 residues. V dropped 8 bases and J dropped 13 bases, with 14 bases sitting between them. The germline V gene encodes CDR1 MNHNS and CDR2 SASEGT. The CDR3 DNA follows: TGTGCCAGCTGGTCCACCGAGACGCTGTTTTTT. Its translation: CASWSTETLFF.

J is TRBJ2-5 and V is TRBV6-1, with 8 bases lining up with TRBD2. The CDR3 runs 11 residues. CDR1 and CDR2 from the germline V gene are MNHNS and SASEGT. V gave up 8 bases and J gave up 11 bases; unmatched junction bases: 7. In nucleotides, the CDR3 is TGTGCCAGCCGGGGGGGCCGGGAGCAGTACTTC. It encodes CASRGGREQYF.

This clonotype came up a few times. V is TRBV4-1 and J is TRBJ1-2; 8 nucleotides line up with TRBD1. The ends lost 1 base at V and 7 bases at J; junction bases unmatched: 8. Germline V gene lookup returns CDR1 MGHRA and CDR2 YSYEKL. This CDR3 contains 15 residues. The chain's CDR3 is CASSQGIGQGPGYTF. DNA for the CDR3: TGCGCCAGCAGCCAAGGAATTGGACAGGGTCCTGGCTACACCTTC.

This clonotype was seen just once. The J gene is TRBJ1-5, the V gene TRBV4-2; 7 bases line up with TRBD1. V gave up 2 bases and J gave up 3 bases; unmatched junction bases: 4. Germline CDR1 is LGHNA and CDR2 is YNFKEQ. The CDR3 loop spans 15 amino acids. The DNA of the CDR3 is TGTGCCAGCAGCCAAACCGGGACAGACAATCAGCCCCAGCATTTT. As protein: CASSQTGTDNQPQHF.

This clonotype showed up many times. The chain recombines TRBV5-1 with TRBJ2-1; weak D call: TRBD2 (6 bases). The V end was cut by 4 bases, the J end by 2 bases, with 13 bases between. CDR3 size: 15 residues. The germline V gene encodes CDR1 SGHRS and CDR2 YFSETQ. Here the CDR3 reads CASSVRGLTYNEQFF. The CDR3 bases are TGCGCCAGCAGCGTGCGGGGACTTACCTACAATGAGCAGTTCTTC.

The chain recombines TRBV6-5 with TRBJ1-2; D is possibly TRBD1 (5 bases). The CDR3 contains 16 residues. Germline lookup yields CDR1 MNHEY and CDR2 SVGAGI. Trimming left V 0 bases short and J 1 base short, with 12 bases between. This CDR3 is CASSYSAAGYNYGYTF. The DNA of the CDR3 is TGTGCCAGCAGTTACTCGGCAGCAGGGTATAACTATGGCTACACCTTC.

This clonotype has ten or more counts. The chain links TRBV4-2 to TRBJ2-3, with 9 nucleotides matching TRBD2. V lost 0 bases to trimming and J lost 5 bases; unmatched junction nucleotides: 12. The CDR3 has 18 residues. Germline V gene lookup returns CDR1 LGHNA and CDR2 YNFKEQ. The CDR3 sequence is CASSQESGGGGAVDTQYF. The CDR3 DNA is TGTGCCAGCAGCCAAGAATCGGGGGGCGGGGGGGCCGTAGATACGCAGTATTTT.

The chain has TRBV6-1 and TRBJ2-5; 12 bases fit TRBD2. The CDR3 totals 18 residues. The germline CDR1 and CDR2 sequences are MNHNS and SASEGT. The V segment lost 4 bases and the J segment 0 bases; nucleotides outside the gene matches: 9. CDR3 DNA sequence: TGTGCCAGCAGTGGAGGGGGACTAGCGGGCGGTGACCAAGAGACCCAGTACTTC. This encodes CASSGGGLAGGDQETQYF.